This T cell receptor (beta chain) was observed in a study of regulatory T cells in long-lasting Graves disease. Arm-PCR with iRepertoire HTBI primers amplified the CDR3 regions for these TCR beta libraries. TCRdb analysed the multiplex PCR reads with MiXCR anew, one entry per CDR3 protein. Among a few hundred thousand distinct CDR3 sequences listed, around 21% were seen once. The CDR3 is made up of 14 amino acids. Germline loops: CDR1 SGHTA, CDR2 FQGNSA. Trimming removed 2 bases from V and 6 bases from J, with 11 bases in between. Time point defined: newly diagnosed GD, antithyroid drugs for less than 3 months. PBMC RNA was the source of the TCR library. This clonotype was counted at least ten times.

The receptor's source is a female donor with Graves disease. The chain joins TRBV7-2 to TRBJ2-1; possible D gene TRBD1, 6 bases. Here the sequenced sample was peripheral blood mononuclear cells (PBMCs), taken at new diagnosis, from a patient treated with antithyroid drugs. This CDR3 is CASSLSIGGNEQFF. In DNA form, the CDR3 reads TGTGCCAGCAGCTTATCCATAGGGGGCAATGAGCAGTTCTTC.